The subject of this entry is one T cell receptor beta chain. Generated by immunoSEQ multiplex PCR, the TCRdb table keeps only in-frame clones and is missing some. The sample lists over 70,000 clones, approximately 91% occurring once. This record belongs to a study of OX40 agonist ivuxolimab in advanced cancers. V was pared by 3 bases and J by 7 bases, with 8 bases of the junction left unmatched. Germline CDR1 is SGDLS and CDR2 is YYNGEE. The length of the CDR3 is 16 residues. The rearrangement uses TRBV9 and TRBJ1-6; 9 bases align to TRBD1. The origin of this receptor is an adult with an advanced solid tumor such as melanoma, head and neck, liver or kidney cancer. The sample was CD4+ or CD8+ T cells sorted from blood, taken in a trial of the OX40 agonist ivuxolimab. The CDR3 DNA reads TGTGCCAGCAGCGACGCTTTGGGACAGGGCAATTCACCCCTCCACTTT. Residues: CASSDALGQGNSPLHF.